Detailed here is one TCR beta chain. In this sample, this clonotype turned up many times. Its antigen has not been determined. No base qualities exist here, and no much larger clone lies one base off it. This entry comes from a study of T cell repertoires in cytomegalovirus infection (dated by TCRdb to between 2017 and 2020). The study in broad terms: Donor HLA type was relevant to the analysis, as public TCR beta signatures indicated carriage of CMV infection together with the matching HLA type. The investigation overall reported the following: In the ex vivo response, HLA-C-restricted CMV-specific TCR beta clonotypes were dominant, and in two of eight donors the single most frequent clonotype came from this HLA-C-restricted group. Carriers of CMV infection plus the relevant HLA type were discriminated by the cumulative frequency of public TCR beta family members in the study cohort and in an independent approximately 340-donor cohort.

The data were produced on an Illumina HiSeq 1500. The public reads were quality trimmed at Q25 with fastp and then assembled into clones with MiXCR by TCRdb, keeping productive beta chains. Identical CDR3 proteins give one entry, which carries the most common genes and DNA. The sample profile shows some 250,000 distinct CDR3 sequences; approximately 9.2% of them were found once. Jointly, the top ten make up about 14% of the sample. Its CDR3 holds 15 amino acids, cysteine through phenylalanine. Only the CDR3 part of the read is kept: 45 bases, read in frame from the first base. CDR1 and CDR2 (MNHGY, SAAAGT) derive from the germline V gene. The trim is 4 bases for V and 3 bases for J, with a gap of 13 bases between the germline ends.

The rearrangement combines TRBV6-8 with TRBJ2-1; the D gene is perhaps TRBD2, on 6 matching bases. Sequencing was done on a sample of PBMCs. The receptor's source is a human donor in good health (CMV status not recorded). Some clones in this sample may be carry-over from other donors' samples. The CDR3 corresponds to CASSSRGFNYNEQFF. The nucleotide sequence is given as TGTGCCAGCAGTTCTCGGGGGTTCAACTACAATGAGCAGTTCTTC.